This paragraph reports one T cell receptor (beta chain). What it binds is unknown. The sample is drawn from a study of CD8+ T cells in alopecia areata. Study results and limitations: Sequencing of scalp tissue also captures the resident alphabeta T cells of normal skin. Affected scalp, especially in alopecia totalis/universalis, had a higher clonality than normal scalp did. Shared TCR sequences were less clear between patients than in mice, possibly partly from HLA diversity.

CD4+ and CD8+ T cells were sorted from PBMCs stained for CD3, CD4 and CD8. Trimming took 0 bases from V and 7 from J; bases not matched to a gene: 6. Germline CDR1 SGHRS, CDR2 YFSETQ. The CDR3 extends over 16 amino acids. Isolated RNA was reverse transcribed into cDNA used as the sequencing template. Using immunoSEQ multiplex PCR, the repertoire was profiled, and TCRdb retains in-frame clones only, with some absent. The top ten clones hold around 10% of a sample with over 90,000 clones, around 59% of them seen once. The sample consisted of CD4+ T cells sorted from blood. This chain links TRBV5-1 with TRBJ1-6; 8 bases match TRBD1. This sequence was found in a human donor in good health. CDR3 protein: CASSLVPDRVNSPLHF. CDR3 sequence (DNA): TGCGCCAGCAGCTTGGTTCCGGACAGGGTGAATTCACCCCTCCACTTT.